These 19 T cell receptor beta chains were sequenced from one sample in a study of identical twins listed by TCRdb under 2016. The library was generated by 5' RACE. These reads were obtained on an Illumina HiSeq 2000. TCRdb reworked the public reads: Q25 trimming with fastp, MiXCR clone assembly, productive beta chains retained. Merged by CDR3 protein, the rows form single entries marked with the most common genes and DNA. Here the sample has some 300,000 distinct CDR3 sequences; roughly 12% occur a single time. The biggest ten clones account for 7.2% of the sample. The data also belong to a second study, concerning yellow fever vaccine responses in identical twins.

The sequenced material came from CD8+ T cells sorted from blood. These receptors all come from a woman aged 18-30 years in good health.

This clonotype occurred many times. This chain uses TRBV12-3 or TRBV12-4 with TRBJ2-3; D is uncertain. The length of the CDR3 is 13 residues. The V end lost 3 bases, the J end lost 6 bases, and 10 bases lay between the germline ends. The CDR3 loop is CASSFLGQDTQYF. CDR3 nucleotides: TGTGCCAGCAGTTTCCTCGGTCAGGATACGCAGTATTTT.

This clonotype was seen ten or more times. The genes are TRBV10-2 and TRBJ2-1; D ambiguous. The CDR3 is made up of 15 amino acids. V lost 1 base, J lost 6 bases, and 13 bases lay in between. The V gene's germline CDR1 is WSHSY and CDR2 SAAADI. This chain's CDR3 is CASSEWSTTSNEQFF. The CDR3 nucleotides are TGCGCCAGCAGTGAGTGGAGTACCACCTCCAATGAGCAGTTCTTC.

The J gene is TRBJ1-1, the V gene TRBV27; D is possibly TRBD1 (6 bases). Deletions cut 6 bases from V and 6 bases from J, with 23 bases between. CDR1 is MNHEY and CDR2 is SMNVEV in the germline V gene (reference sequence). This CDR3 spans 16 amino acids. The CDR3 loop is CASRRQVLGPDAEAFF. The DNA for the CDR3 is TGTGCCAGCAGACGACAGGTTCTGGGTCCCGACGCTGAAGCTTTCTTT.

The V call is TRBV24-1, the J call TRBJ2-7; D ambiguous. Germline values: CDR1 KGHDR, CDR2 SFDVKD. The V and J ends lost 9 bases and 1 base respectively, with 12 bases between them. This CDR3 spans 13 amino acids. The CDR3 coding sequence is TGTGCCACCCTTAATTGGAATTCCTACGAGCAGTACGTC. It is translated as CATLNWNSYEQYV.

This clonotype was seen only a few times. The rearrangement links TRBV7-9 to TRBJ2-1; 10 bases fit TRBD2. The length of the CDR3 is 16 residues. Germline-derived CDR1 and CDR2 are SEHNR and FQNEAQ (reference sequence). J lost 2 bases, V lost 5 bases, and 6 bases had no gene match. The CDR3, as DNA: TGTGCCAGCAGCGACTCTAGCGGGAGTGCCTACAATGAGCAGTTCTTC. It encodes CASSDSSGSAYNEQFF.

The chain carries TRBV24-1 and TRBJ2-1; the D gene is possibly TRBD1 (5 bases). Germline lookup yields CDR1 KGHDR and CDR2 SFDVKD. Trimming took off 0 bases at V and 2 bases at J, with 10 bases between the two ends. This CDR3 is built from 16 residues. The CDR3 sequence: CATSDLQGDPYNEQFF. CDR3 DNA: TGTGCCACCAGTGATTTGCAAGGGGATCCCTACAATGAGCAGTTCTTC.

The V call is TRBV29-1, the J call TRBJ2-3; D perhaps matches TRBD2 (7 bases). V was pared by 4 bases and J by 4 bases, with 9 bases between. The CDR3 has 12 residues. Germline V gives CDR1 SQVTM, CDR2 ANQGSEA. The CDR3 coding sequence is TGCAGCGTTGGGGGGGGCCCAGATACGCAGTATTTT. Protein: CSVGGGPDTQYF.

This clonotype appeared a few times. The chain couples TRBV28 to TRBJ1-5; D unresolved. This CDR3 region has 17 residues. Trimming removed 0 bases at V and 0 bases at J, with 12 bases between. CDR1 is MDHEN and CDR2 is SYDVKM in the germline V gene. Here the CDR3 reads CASSLWGLGNSNQPQHF. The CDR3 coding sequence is TGTGCCAGCAGTTTATGGGGCCTGGGGAATAGCAATCAGCCCCAGCATTTT.

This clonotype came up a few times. The CDR3 nucleotides are TGTGCCAGCAGCTTGAGCGGGAGGGCCGAAGAGCAGTTCTTC. This encodes CASSLSGRAEEQFF. The chain recombines TRBV5-5 with TRBJ2-1; 10 bases agree with TRBD2. Unmatched junction bases numbered 5, after V lost 1 base and J lost 10 bases. The CDR3 has 14 residues. Germline-derived CDR1 and CDR2 are SGHKS and YYEKEE (reference sequence). The full variable domain, rest sourced from reference TRBV5-5 and TRBJ2-1, is DAGVTQSPTHLIKTRGQQVTLRCSPISGHKSVSWYQQVLGQGPQFIFQYYEKEERGRGNFPDRFSARQFPNYSSELNVNALLLGDSALYLCASSLSGRAEEQFFGPGTRLTVL.

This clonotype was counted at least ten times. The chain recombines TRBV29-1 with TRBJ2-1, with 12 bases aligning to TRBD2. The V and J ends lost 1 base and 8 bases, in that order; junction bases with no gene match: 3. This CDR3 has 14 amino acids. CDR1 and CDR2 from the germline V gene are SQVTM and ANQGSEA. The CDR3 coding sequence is TGCAGCGTTGAAGGACTAGCGGGAGACTATGAGCAGTTCTTC. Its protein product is CSVEGLAGDYEQFF.

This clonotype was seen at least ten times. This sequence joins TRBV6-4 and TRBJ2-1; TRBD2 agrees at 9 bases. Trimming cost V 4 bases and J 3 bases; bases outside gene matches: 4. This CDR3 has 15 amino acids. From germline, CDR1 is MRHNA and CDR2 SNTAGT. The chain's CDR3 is CASSGGGGDYNEQFF. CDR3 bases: TGTGCCAGCAGTGGAGGCGGGGGGGACTACAATGAGCAGTTCTTC.

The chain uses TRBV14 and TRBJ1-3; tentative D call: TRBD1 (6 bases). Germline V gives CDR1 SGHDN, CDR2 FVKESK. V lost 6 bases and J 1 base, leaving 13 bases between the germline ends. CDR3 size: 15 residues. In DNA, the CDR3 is TGTGCCAGCAGGATCACCAGGGGTTCTGGAAACACCATATATTTT. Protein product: CASRITRGSGNTIYF. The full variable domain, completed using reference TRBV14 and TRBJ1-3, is EAGVTQFPSHSVIEKGQTVTLRCDPISGHDNLYWYRRVMGKEIKFLLHFVKESKQDESGMPNNRFLAERTGGTYSTLKVQPAELEDSGVYFCASRITRGSGNTIYFGEGSWLTVV.

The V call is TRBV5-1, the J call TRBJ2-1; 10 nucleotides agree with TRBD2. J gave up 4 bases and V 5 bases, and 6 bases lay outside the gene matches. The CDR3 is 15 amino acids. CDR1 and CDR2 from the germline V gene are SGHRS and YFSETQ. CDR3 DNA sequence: TGCGCCAGCAGTCTAGCGGGAGAGACGTACAATGAGCAGTTCTTC. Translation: CASSLAGETYNEQFF. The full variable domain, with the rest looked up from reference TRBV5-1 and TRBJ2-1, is KAGVTQTPRYLIKTRGQQVTLSCSPISGHRSVSWYQQTPGQGLQFLFEYFSETQRNKGNFPGRFSGRQFSNSRSEMNVSTLELGDSALYLCASSLAGETYNEQFFGPGTRLTVL.

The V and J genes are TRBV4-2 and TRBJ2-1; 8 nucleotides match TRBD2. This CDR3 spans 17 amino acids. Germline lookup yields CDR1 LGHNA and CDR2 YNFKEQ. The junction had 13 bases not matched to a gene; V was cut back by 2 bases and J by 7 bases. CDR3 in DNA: TGTGCCAGCAGCCAAAGGTGGAGCGGGAGTACCAGAAATGAGCAGTTCTTC. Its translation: CASSQRWSGSTRNEQFF.

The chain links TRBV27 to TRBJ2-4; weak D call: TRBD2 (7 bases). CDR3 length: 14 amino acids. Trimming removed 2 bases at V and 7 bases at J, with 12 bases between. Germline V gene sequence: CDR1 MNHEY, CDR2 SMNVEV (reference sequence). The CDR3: CASSLGGGLNIQYF. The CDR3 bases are TGTGCCAGCAGTTTAGGGGGGGGCCTTAACATTCAGTACTTC.

CDR3 DNA: TGTGCCAGCAGCCAGCTAGCGGGGGGCTCCTACGAGCAGTACGTC. It specifies CASSQLAGGSYEQYV. The rearrangement joins TRBV6-1 to TRBJ2-7; 11 bases are a match to TRBD2. After removal of 6 bases from V and 0 bases from J, the junction contained 4 bases not matched to a gene. Germline CDR1 and CDR2: MNHNS and SASEGT. This CDR3 has 15 amino acids.

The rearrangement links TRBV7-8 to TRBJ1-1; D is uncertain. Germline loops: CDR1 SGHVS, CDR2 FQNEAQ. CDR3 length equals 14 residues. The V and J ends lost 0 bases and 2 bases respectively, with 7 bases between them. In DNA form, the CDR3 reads TGTGCCAGCAGCTTAGCCCCCGAAAACACTGAAGCTTTCTTT. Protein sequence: CASSLAPENTEAFF.

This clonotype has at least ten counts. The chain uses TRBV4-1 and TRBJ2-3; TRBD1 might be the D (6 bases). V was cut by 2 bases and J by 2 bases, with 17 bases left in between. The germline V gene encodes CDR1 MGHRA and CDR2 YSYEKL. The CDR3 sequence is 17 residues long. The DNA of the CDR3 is TGCGCCAGCAGCCAAAGGGGGACCGGACGGGACACAGATACGCAGTATTTT. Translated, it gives CASSQRGTGRDTDTQYF.

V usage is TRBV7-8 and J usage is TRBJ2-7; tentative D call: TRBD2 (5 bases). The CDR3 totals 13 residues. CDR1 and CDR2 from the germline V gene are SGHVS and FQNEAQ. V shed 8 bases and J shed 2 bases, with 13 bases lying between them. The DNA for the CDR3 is TGTGCCAGCTGGCCGGGATCTACCTACGAGCAGTACTTC. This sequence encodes CASWPGSTYEQYF.